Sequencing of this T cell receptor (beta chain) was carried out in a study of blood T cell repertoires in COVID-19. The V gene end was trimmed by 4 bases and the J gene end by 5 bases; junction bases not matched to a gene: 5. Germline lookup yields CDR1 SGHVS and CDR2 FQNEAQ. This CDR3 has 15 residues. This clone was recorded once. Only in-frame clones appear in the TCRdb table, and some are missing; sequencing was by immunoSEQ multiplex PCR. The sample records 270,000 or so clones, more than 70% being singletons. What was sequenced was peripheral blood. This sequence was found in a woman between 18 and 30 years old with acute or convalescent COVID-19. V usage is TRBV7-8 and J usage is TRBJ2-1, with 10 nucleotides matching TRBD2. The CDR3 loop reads CASSYPGLAHNEQFF. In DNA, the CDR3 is TGTGCCAGCAGCTACCCGGGACTAGCGCACAATGAGCAGTTCTTC.